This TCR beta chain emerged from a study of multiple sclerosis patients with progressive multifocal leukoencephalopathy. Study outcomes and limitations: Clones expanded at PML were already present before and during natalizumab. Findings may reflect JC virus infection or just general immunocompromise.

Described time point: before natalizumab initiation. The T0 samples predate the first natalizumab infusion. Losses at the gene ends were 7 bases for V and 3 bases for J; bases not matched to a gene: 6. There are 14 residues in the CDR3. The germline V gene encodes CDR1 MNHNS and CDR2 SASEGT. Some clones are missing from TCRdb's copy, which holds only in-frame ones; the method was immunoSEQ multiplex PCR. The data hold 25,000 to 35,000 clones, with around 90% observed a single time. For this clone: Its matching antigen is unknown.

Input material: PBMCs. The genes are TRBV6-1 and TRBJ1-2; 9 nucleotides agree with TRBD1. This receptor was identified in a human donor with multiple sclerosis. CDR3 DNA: TGTGCCAGCAAGCGGGACAGGGTTCACTATGGCTACACCTTC. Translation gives CASKRDRVHYGYTF.